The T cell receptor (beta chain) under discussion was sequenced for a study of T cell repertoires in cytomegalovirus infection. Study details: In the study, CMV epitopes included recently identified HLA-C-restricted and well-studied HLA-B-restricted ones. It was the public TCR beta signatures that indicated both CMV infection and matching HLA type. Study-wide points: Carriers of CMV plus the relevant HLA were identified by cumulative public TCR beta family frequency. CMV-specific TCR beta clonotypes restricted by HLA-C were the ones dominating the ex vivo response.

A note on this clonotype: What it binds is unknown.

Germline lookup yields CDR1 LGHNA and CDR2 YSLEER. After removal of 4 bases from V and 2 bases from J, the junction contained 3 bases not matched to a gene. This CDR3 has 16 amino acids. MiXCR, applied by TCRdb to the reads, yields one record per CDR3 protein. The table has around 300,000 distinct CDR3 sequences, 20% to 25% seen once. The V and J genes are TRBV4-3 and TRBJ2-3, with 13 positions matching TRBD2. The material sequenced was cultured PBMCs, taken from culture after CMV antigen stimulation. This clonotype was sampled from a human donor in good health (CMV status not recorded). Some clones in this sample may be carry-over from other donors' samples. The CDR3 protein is CASSPGTSGDTDTQYF. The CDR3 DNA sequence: TGCGCCAGCAGCCCAGGGACTAGCGGGGACACAGATACGCAGTATTTT.